This T cell receptor (beta chain) appears in the sequencing data of a study of radiation and T cells in renal cell carcinoma. Whole-study context: Nephrectomy followed 15 Gy stereotactic body radiation by 4 weeks.

Study results and caveats: Top tumor clonotypes rose in blood 2 weeks post-radiation, then contracted.

At least ten counts were recorded for this clone. Its specificity is not known. Libraries were prepared by immunoSEQ multiplex PCR; TCRdb keeps only in-frame clonotypes and omits some of them. The sample holds 94,000 or so clones; over 65% are singletons and the top ten take 5% to 7.5%. The time point is: baseline pretreatment blood. Treatment here: 15 Gy SBRT to primary tumor, nephrectomy 4 weeks later. Blood was sampled at baseline, 2 weeks and 4 weeks after SBRT. Clear cell pathology was present in this patient's renal cell carcinoma. Trimming took off 7 bases at V and 0 bases at J, with 17 bases between the two ends. The CDR3 consists of 16 residues. Germline CDR1 reads MNHNY; CDR2 reads SVGAGI (reference sequence).

V is TRBV6-6 and J is TRBJ2-3; D is tentatively TRBD1 or TRBD2 (6 bases each). Sequencing was performed on blood, taken from a patient whose treatment included radiotherapy and nephrectomy. The clonotype was recovered from a man aged 55 to 70 with renal cell carcinoma. The CDR3 spells CASIPRRGYSTDTQYF. CDR3 coding DNA: TGTGCCAGCATTCCGAGGAGGGGGTATAGCACAGATACGCAGTATTTT.